These T cell receptor beta chains were read from a single sample in a study of OX40 agonist ivuxolimab in advanced cancers. Using immunoSEQ multiplex PCR, the repertoire was profiled, and TCRdb retains in-frame clones only, with some absent. The table has tens of thousands of clones, more than 75% seen once. The source was CD4+ or CD8+ T cells sorted from blood, collected in a trial of the OX40 agonist ivuxolimab. Source of these receptors: an adult with an advanced solid tumor such as melanoma, head and neck, liver or kidney cancer. Both conserved end residues are part of each CDR3. Each record gives: V gene, D gene, clone size, J gene, CDR3 DNA, CDR3 protein. D genes are given only for firm matches. Rows may omit the clone size; those that give it use once, few, many or a size class.

TRBV9	NA	NA	TRBJ2-2	TGTGCCAGCAGCGCACAGGGAATCGGGGAGCTGTTTTTT	CASSAQGIGELFF
TRBV11-3	TRBD2	NA	TRBJ2-1	TGTGCCAGCAGCCCGTTAGCGGGGCCCTACAATGAGCAGTTCTTC	CASSPLAGPYNEQFF
TRBV5-4	NA	NA	TRBJ1-6	TGTGCCAGCAGCCCCGATCCCATGGCAAATTCACCCCTCCACTTT	CASSPDPMANSPLHF
TRBV27	NA	NA	TRBJ1-6	TGTGCCAGCAGTGTCCCGATATGGTGGGTATACAGCTCCTATAATTCACCCCTCCACTTT	CASSVPIWWVYSSYNSPLHF
TRBV7-8	NA	NA	TRBJ2-1	TGTGCCAGCAGCCAAGGGGCAGGGTCCTACAATGAGCAGTTCTTC	CASSQGAGSYNEQFF
TRBV10-3	NA	NA	TRBJ1-3	TGTGCCATCAGCGGGACGGACTCTGGAAACACCATATATTTT	CAISGTDSGNTIYF
TRBV7-2	NA	NA	TRBJ1-4	TGTGCCAGCAGCTACACGACAGGTCTTAATGAAAAACTGTTTTTT	CASSYTTGLNEKLFF
TRBV30	NA	NA	TRBJ1-1	TGTGCTTGGAACCTCGGCGTTGCCAGCAACACTGAAGCTTTCTTT	CAWNLGVASNTEAFF
TRBV27	TRBD1	NA	TRBJ2-7	TGTGCCAGCAGTTTGACAGGGACCTACGAGCAGTACTTC	CASSLTGTYEQYF
TRBV19	NA	NA	TRBJ1-2	TGTGCCAGTAGTACCACCTTCCCAGGGGCCCTCTATGGCTACACCTTC	CASSTTFPGALYGYTF
TRBV7-8	TRBD2	NA	TRBJ2-1	TGTGCCAGCAGCCCCGCGGGCGGGAGCTTTGAGCAGTTCTTC	CASSPAGGSFEQFF
TRBV5-4	TRBD2	NA	TRBJ2-2	TGTGCCAGCAGCTCAACTAGCGTGTCGGGCACCGGGGAGCTGTTTTTT	CASSSTSVSGTGELFF
TRBV6-6	NA	NA	TRBJ2-7	TGTGCCAGCAGCCTACCGGGTCGGGCCTACGAGCAGTACTTC	CASSLPGRAYEQYF
TRBV5-8	NA	once	TRBJ2-7	TGTGCCAGCAGCTTGGGGCAGGGGAGCTACGAGCAGTACTTC	CASSLGQGSYEQYF
TRBV27	NA	few	TRBJ2-2	TGTGCCAGCAGTTTATTGGGCGGGGTGAACACCGGGGAGCTGTTTTTT	CASSLLGGVNTGELFF
TRBV27	TRBD2	NA	TRBJ2-5	TGTGCCAGCAGATCTAGCGGGAGGGCCGGGGAGACCCAGTACTTC	CASRSSGRAGETQYF
TRBV28	TRBD2	NA	TRBJ2-5	TGTGCCAGCAGTTTTACTAGCGGGCTAGAGACCCAGTACTTC	CASSFTSGLETQYF
TRBV10-3	NA	NA	TRBJ2-1	TGTGCCATCAGTGAGTCGACGTGGGATGAGGGGCAGTTCTTC	CAISESTWDEGQFF
TRBV2	TRBD2	few	TRBJ2-5	TGTGCCAGCAGAAGGACTAGCGGGGTTCTTGGAGAGACCCAGTACTTC	CASRRTSGVLGETQYF
TRBV5-4	NA	once	TRBJ2-7	TGTGCCAGCAGCTTACAGGGAGTGGAGCAGTACTTC	CASSLQGVEQYF
TRBV28	NA	NA	TRBJ1-5	TGTGCCAGCAGTTCCTCATTAGGCAGGGGAGACAATCAGCCCCAGCATTTT	CASSSSLGRGDNQPQHF
TRBV4-3	NA	NA	TRBJ1-4	TGCGCCAGCAGCCAATTACTACCGCGGGGGTCGGTTACTGAAAAACTGTTTTTT	CASSQLLPRGSVTEKLFF
TRBV5-6	NA	once	TRBJ1-3	TGTGCCAGCAGCTGGGGGAACTCTGGAAACACCATATATTTT	CASSWGNSGNTIYF
TRBV5-4	NA	NA	TRBJ2-1	TGTGCCAGCAGCTTGGAAGCAGACTACAATGAGCAGTTCTTC	CASSLEADYNEQFF
TRBV7-9	NA	NA	TRBJ1-1	TGCGCCAGCAGCCTGCGGGGGGGCACTGAAGCTTTCTTT	CASSLRGGTEAFF
TRBV4-2	NA	NA	TRBJ2-1	TGTGCCAGCAGCCAATCCTACAATGAGCAGTTCTTC	CASSQSYNEQFF